Below, 26 T cell receptor beta chains from the same sample are listed, as sequenced in a study of vaccination and CD4 T cells after COVID-19. The Oncomine TCR Beta short-read assay was what sequenced the DNA obtained from cultured CD4+ T cells. TCRdb re-derived calls from the PCR reads in MiXCR, one entry per CDR3 protein. The table shows about 9,700 distinct CDR3 sequences, with about half occurring only once. These receptors have no identified antigens. Described treatment: approximately nine-day PBMC culture with coronavirus spike peptide pools or control peptides (ViraFEST assay). Material: CD4+ T cells from blood, cultured in vitro. These receptors were obtained from a human donor who had recovered from COVID-19.

V is TRBV6-1 and J is TRBJ1-6, with a possible D match to TRBD1 (5 bases). CDR1 is MNHNS, CDR2 SASEGT, per germline. Trimming removed 7 bases from V and 3 bases from J, with 13 bases in between. The CDR3 has 15 amino acids. CDR3 DNA sequence: TGTGCCAGCAATTCTGGGGCCTTCTATAATTCACCCCTCCACTTT. Its protein product is CASNSGAFYNSPLHF.

The rearrangement links TRBV11-3 to TRBJ2-1; D gene unclear. Germline V gene sequence: CDR1 SGHNT, CDR2 YENEEA. This CDR3 has 14 residues. V was shortened by 6 bases and J by 0 bases, with 9 bases between the two germline ends. The CDR3 bases are TGTGCCAGCAGTCTCGGGTCCTCCTACAATGAGCAGTTCTTC. This gives the protein CASSLGSSYNEQFF.

The J gene is TRBJ1-6, the V gene TRBV7-8, with TRBD1 matching 7 bases. CDR1 and CDR2 (germline): SGHVS, FQNEAQ. The V gene end was trimmed by 1 base and the J gene end by 2 bases; junction bases not matched to a gene: 2. CDR3 size: 16 residues. CDR3 nucleotides: TGTGCCAGCAGCTTAGGGGACAGCACCTATAATTCACCCCTCCACTTT. Amino acids: CASSLGDSTYNSPLHF.

The V gene is TRBV6-5, the J gene TRBJ2-7; D is unclear. Per germline, CDR1 MNHEY and CDR2 SVGAGI. V dropped 2 bases and J dropped 7 bases, with 12 bases sitting between them. This CDR3 region has 13 residues. The DNA of the CDR3 is TGTGCCAGCAGTTACCGAAGACCCGGGGAGCAGTACTTC. It specifies CASSYRRPGEQYF.

The J gene is TRBJ1-1, the V gene TRBV30; D is ambiguous. This CDR3 contains 13 residues. Germline lookup yields CDR1 GTSNPN and CDR2 SVGIG (reference sequence). V dropped 3 bases and J dropped 1 base, with 9 bases sitting between them. In DNA form, the CDR3 reads TGTGCCTGGAGCCCGGATCGGAACACTGAAGCTTTCTTT. It specifies CAWSPDRNTEAFF.

The table lists this clonotype with a few counts. The J gene is TRBJ1-2, the V gene TRBV18, with unresolved D. CDR1 KGHSH and CDR2 LQKENI come from the germline V gene. The length of the CDR3 is 11 residues. Trimming took off 6 bases at V and 8 bases at J, with 10 bases between the two ends. The CDR3, as DNA: TGTGCCAGCTCGTCTCGTTGGGGCTACACCTTC. Residues: CASSSRWGYTF.

The V and J genes are TRBV6-2 or TRBV6-3 and TRBJ2-3; no reliable D call. The germline V gene has CDR1 MNHEY and CDR2 SVGEGT. Trimming pared 7 bases from V and 1 base from J, leaving 12 bases between. The CDR3 is 14 residues long. The CDR3 here is CASTLRSGTDTQYF. In nucleotides, the CDR3 is TGTGCCAGCACGCTTCGCAGCGGCACAGATACGCAGTATTTT.

CDR3 region: CAWSVLLGQPQHF. The CDR3, as DNA: TGTGCCTGGAGTGTACTGTTGGGACAGCCCCAGCATTTT. V gene TRBV30 combines with J gene TRBJ1-5; D is undetermined. The CDR3 has 13 amino acids. The germline V gene encodes CDR1 GTSNPN and CDR2 SVGIG (reference sequence). Deletions cut 0 bases from V and 7 bases from J, with 10 bases between.

The chain combines TRBV24-1 with TRBJ2-2; D remains ambiguous. The CDR3 contains 12 residues. Germline V gene sequence: CDR1 KGHDR, CDR2 SFDVKD. Trimming pared 5 bases from V and 6 bases from J, leaving 6 bases between. CDR3 in DNA: TGTGCCACCAGTGCCCCCTCCGGGGAGCTGTTTTTT. Amino acids: CATSAPSGELFF.

The chain combines TRBV4-2 with TRBJ1-5; 7 nucleotides align to TRBD1. Germline V gene sequence: CDR1 LGHNA, CDR2 YNFKEQ. This CDR3 is 16 amino acids long. Trimming removed 0 bases from V and 0 bases from J; junction bases left unmatched: 2. This chain's CDR3 is CASSQDGTVSNQPQHF. The CDR3 nucleotides read TGTGCCAGCAGCCAAGACGGGACAGTTAGCAATCAGCCCCAGCATTTT.

The chain is built from TRBV19 and TRBJ1-5; perhaps TRBD1 as D (6 bases). From germline, CDR1 is LNHDA and CDR2 SQIVND (reference sequence). The ends were cut back, 6 bases at V and 3 bases at J, with 15 bases in the middle. This CDR3 region has 15 residues. The CDR3 here is CASRSPGDNNQPQHF. The CDR3 DNA sequence: TGTGCCAGTAGGAGCCCAGGGGATAACAATCAGCCCCAGCATTTT.

The V call is TRBV11-3, the J call TRBJ2-2, with a weak D call TRBD2 (6 bases). Trimming cost V 5 bases and J 4 bases, with 11 bases left between them. CDR3 size: 14 residues. Germline CDR1 SGHNT, CDR2 YENEEA. As DNA, the CDR3 is TGTGCCAGCAGCCCCGGGCGGGGCACCGGGGAGCTGTTTTTT. Residues: CASSPGRGTGELFF.

The chain carries TRBV19 and TRBJ2-3, with 9 bases fitting TRBD1. CDR3 length: 13 residues. Germline V CDR1 and CDR2: LNHDA, SQIVND (reference sequence). J lost 3 bases, V lost 9 bases, and 4 bases had no gene match. CDR3 DNA: TGTGCCAGCCCGGGACAGGGAACAGATACGCAGTATTTT. Its translation: CASPGQGTDTQYF. The full variable domain, with the rest looked up from reference TRBV19 and TRBJ2-3, is DGGITQSPKYLFRKEGQNVTLSCEQNLNHDAMYWYRQDPGQGLRLIYYSQIVNDFQKGDIAEGYSVSREKKESFPLTVTSAQKNPTAFYLCASPGQGTDTQYFGPGTRLTVL.

The CDR3 sequence: CSVERAGLLDEQFF. The CDR3, as DNA: TGCAGCGTTGAAAGGGCGGGACTTCTGGATGAGCAGTTCTTC. V and J are TRBV29-1 and TRBJ2-1; a possible D gene is TRBD2 (6 bases). The CDR3 totals 14 residues. The germline V gene encodes CDR1 SQVTM and CDR2 ANQGSEA. V shed 2 bases and J shed 8 bases, with 16 bases lying between them.

The rearrangement links TRBV6-2 or TRBV6-3 to TRBJ2-7; D may correspond to TRBD1 or TRBD2 (5 bases each). This CDR3 is 15 amino acids long. V gave up 10 bases and J gave up 0 bases, with 19 bases separating them. Per germline, CDR1 MNHEY and CDR2 SVGEGT. CDR3 in DNA: TGTGCCATCAGGGACCGAGGGCCCAGCTCCTACGAGCAGTACTTC. It codes for CAIRDRGPSSYEQYF.

V usage is TRBV7-2 and J usage is TRBJ1-1; no clear D gene. Germline CDR1 is SGHTA and CDR2 is FQGNSA. The length of the CDR3 is 14 residues. Deletions cut 1 base from V and 2 bases from J, with 8 bases between. CDR3 sequence: CASSLVAVNTEAFF. The CDR3 bases are TGTGCCAGCAGCTTAGTGGCGGTCAACACTGAAGCTTTCTTT.

This clonotype was counted a single time. V and J are TRBV10-3 and TRBJ2-5, with TRBD1 identical over 7 bases. CDR3 length equals 14 residues. The V gene's germline CDR1 is ENHRY and CDR2 SYGVKD. V gave up 4 bases and J gave up 5 bases; unmatched junction bases: 7. In nucleotides, the CDR3 is TGTGCCATCAGTGCGTCACAGGGGACGGAGACCCAGTACTTC. Translation: CAISASQGTETQYF.

This chain joins TRBV7-2 and TRBJ2-7; 9 bases agree with TRBD2. The trim removed 4 bases at V and 9 bases at J, leaving 13 bases unmatched. From germline, CDR1 is SGHTA and CDR2 FQGNSA. This CDR3 is built from 15 residues. The CDR3 region has the DNA TGTGCCAGCAGCTATAGCGGGGGTCCTAGGGAATGGCAGTACTTC. Amino acids: CASSYSGGPREWQYF.

The table lists this clonotype with a few counts. The CDR3 DNA is TGTGCCAGTAGTGGGACAGGCTTAAACTATGGCTACACCTTC. This encodes CASSGTGLNYGYTF. The chain recombines TRBV19 with TRBJ1-2; 8 bases are shared with TRBD1. The CDR3 length is 14 residues. Losses at the gene ends were 5 bases for V and 2 bases for J; bases not matched to a gene: 4. Germline CDR1 reads LNHDA; CDR2 reads SQIVND (reference sequence).

This chain connects TRBV2 to TRBJ1-5; the match to TRBD1 covers 8 bases. V shed 5 bases, J shed 8 bases, and the junction held 11 bases outside the gene matches. Germline values: CDR1 SNHLY, CDR2 FYNNEI. The CDR3 consists of 15 residues. Here the CDR3 DNA reads TGTGCCAGCAGTCAGATCGGGACAGGCGCGGAGCCCCAGCATTTT. This sequence encodes CASSQIGTGAEPQHF. Filled out from reference TRBV2 and TRBJ1-5, the complete variable domain reads EPEVTQTPSHQVTQMGQEVILRCVPISNHLYFYWYRQILGQKVEFLVSFYNNEISEKSEIFDDQFSVERPDGSNFTLKIRSTKLEDSAMYFCASSQIGTGAEPQHFGDGTRLSIL.

This chain connects TRBV5-1 to TRBJ1-2; TRBD1 matches at 9 bases. Per germline, CDR1 SGHRS and CDR2 YFSETQ. Losses at the gene ends were 7 bases for V and 6 bases for J; bases not matched to a gene: 10. CDR3 length: 14 residues. CDR3 DNA sequence: TGCGCCAGCGCACAGGGGGCCACCGGAAATGGCTACACCTTC. Its protein is CASAQGATGNGYTF. The full variable domain, rest sourced from reference TRBV5-1 and TRBJ1-2, is KAGVTQTPRYLIKTRGQQVTLSCSPISGHRSVSWYQQTPGQGLQFLFEYFSETQRNKGNFPGRFSGRQFSNSRSEMNVSTLELGDSALYLCASAQGATGNGYTFGSGTRLTVV.

A single count supports this clonotype. The chain couples TRBV6-5 to TRBJ2-2; a weak D match, TRBD1 (5 bases). V was shortened by 2 bases and J by 5 bases, with 18 bases between the two germline ends. Per germline, CDR1 MNHEY and CDR2 SVGAGI. This CDR3 region has 17 residues. The CDR3 nucleotides are TGTGCCAGCAGTTACAAGGTCGGCAGGGTAGGGACCGGGGAGCTGTTTTTT. Its protein product is CASSYKVGRVGTGELFF.

A few counts support this clonotype. This chain joins TRBV7-9 and TRBJ2-5; D may be TRBD1 (6 bases). This CDR3 spans 13 amino acids. Trimming took 9 bases from V and 1 from J, leaving 12 bases between them. CDR1 and CDR2 (germline): SEHNR, FQNEAQ (reference sequence). CDR3 loop: CASSRQAQETQYF. DNA for the CDR3: TGTGCCAGTAGCCGACAGGCCCAAGAGACCCAGTACTTC.

The count of this clonotype is one. The chain has TRBV19 and TRBJ1-2; D possibly corresponds to TRBD1 (6 bases). The CDR3 contains 15 residues. The germline CDR1 and CDR2 sequences are LNHDA and SQIVND (reference sequence). Trimming took 6 bases from V and 2 from J, leaving 16 bases between them. The CDR3 sequence is CASSRGQLLNYGYTF. CDR3 bases: TGTGCCAGTAGCCGCGGACAGCTATTAAACTATGGCTACACCTTC.

The genes are TRBV11-3 and TRBJ2-2, with D maybe TRBD1 (6 bases). CDR1 and CDR2 (germline): SGHNT, YENEEA. The V and J ends lost 4 bases and 7 bases respectively, with 10 bases between them. CDR3 length equals 13 residues. CDR3 sequence reads: CASSYTGYGELFF. CDR3 DNA: TGTGCCAGCAGCTATACAGGGTACGGGGAGCTGTTTTTT. The whole variable domain, filled in from reference TRBV11-3 and TRBJ2-2, reads EAGVVQSPRYKIIEKKQPVAFWCNPISGHNTLYWYLQNLGQGPELLIRYENEEAVDDSQLPKDRFSAERLKGVDSTLKIQPAELGDSAVYLCASSYTGYGELFFGEGSRLTVL.

This clonotype was seen more than once but under ten times. The gene calls are TRBV19 and TRBJ1-3; D is uncertain. Germline CDR1 LNHDA, CDR2 SQIVND (reference sequence). The CDR3 is 13 residues long. Trimming took off 4 bases at V and 2 bases at J, with 6 bases between the two ends. Here the CDR3 DNA reads TGTGCCAGTAGTACGGTAACTGGAAACACCATATATTTT. It is translated as CASSTVTGNTIYF.